A selection of T cell receptor beta chains follows, all from one sample in a study of cytomegalovirus exposure and HLA in healthy donors. Clones were sequenced by immunoSEQ multiplex PCR, and TCRdb holds only the in-frame ones, with some missing. The repertoire holds under 200,000 clones, 73% seen once, with 5.4% in the top ten. Sequenced material: PBMCs. The receptors stem from a woman between 18 and 29 years old in good health and CMV-seropositive. CDR3s include the opening cysteine and the closing phenylalanine or tryptophan. A D gene is named only where the DNA matches it firmly. Clone size is given for some rows only: seen once, a few or many times, or a class if the clone is expanded.

d_gene,j_gene,abundance,v_gene,CDR3nt,CDR3aa
TRBD1,TRBJ1-5,NA,TRBV5-4,TGTGCCAGCAGCTCGGACAGGGGGACCAATCAGCCCCAGCATTTT,CASSSDRGTNQPQHF
NA,TRBJ2-7,once,TRBV6-1,TGTGCCAGCAGTGAGAAAAGCCTCTACGAGCAGTACTTC,CASSEKSLYEQYF
NA,TRBJ1-1,NA,TRBV25-1,TGTGCCAGCAGTGAATACCCAGGGAAGACTGAAGCTTTCTTT,CASSEYPGKTEAFF
TRBD1,TRBJ1-6,few,TRBV10-3,TGTGCCACCCCTTCGACAGGGGCAAATTCACCCCTCCACTTT,CATPSTGANSPLHF
NA,TRBJ1-5,NA,TRBV5-6,TGTGCCAGCAGCTTGAGAGGGTTGAGTGGCAATCAGCCCCAGCATTTT,CASSLRGLSGNQPQHF
TRBD2,TRBJ2-2,few,TRBV7-3,TGTGCCAGCAGCTTAATGGCTAGCGGGGCGAACACCGGGGAGCTGTTTTTT,CASSLMASGANTGELFF
NA,TRBJ2-3,few,TRBV23-1,TGCGCCAGCAGTCCTCGGGGCAGGGGAATACCAGATACGCAGTATTTT,CASSPRGRGIPDTQYF
TRBD1,TRBJ2-7,NA,TRBV7-2,TGTGCCAGCAGCCTCAAAAGAGTCCCGGGACAGGTCTCCTACGAGCAGTACTTC,CASSLKRVPGQVSYEQYF
NA,TRBJ1-6,NA,TRBV2,TGTGCCAGCAGTGAGGACACCCATAATTCACCCCTCCACTTT,CASSEDTHNSPLHF
NA,TRBJ1-3,NA,TRBV7-2,TGTGCCAGCAGCACGCGTCAAAACACCATATATTTT,CASSTRQNTIYF
TRBD2,TRBJ2-2,NA,TRBV19,TGTGCCAGTAGTATCGTTCCTAGCGGGGTCGGGGAGCTGTTTTTT,CASSIVPSGVGELFF
NA,TRBJ1-2,NA,TRBV5-1,TGCGCCAGCAGCCGGGGTTCGAACTATGGCTACACCTTC,CASSRGSNYGYTF
NA,TRBJ2-6,once,TRBV9,TGTGCCAGCAGCCCCGTACCTCCTGGACAATCTGGGGCCAACGTCCTGACTTTC,CASSPVPPGQSGANVLTF
NA,TRBJ1-1,NA,TRBV30,TGTGCCTGGAGTGGGGGGCGGTCCATGAACACTGAAGCTTTCTTT,CAWSGGRSMNTEAFF
TRBD1,TRBJ1-5,NA,TRBV6-6,TGTGCCAGCAGACCGGGACAGGGGGGCAATCAGCCCCAGCATTTT,CASRPGQGGNQPQHF
NA,TRBJ1-1,NA,TRBV9,TGTGCCAGCAGCGTAGGTGGGGAGGGAGAGGCTTTCTTT,CASSVGGEGEAFF
TRBD1,TRBJ1-5,NA,TRBV18,TGTGCCAGCTCTCCGGGACAGGGTCAGCCCCAGCATTTT,CASSPGQGQPQHF
TRBD1,TRBJ1-2,NA,TRBV9,TGTGCCAGCAGCGTATCCCATGACAGGGCCACTATGGGCTACACCTTC,CASSVSHDRATMGYTF
NA,TRBJ1-1,NA,TRBV11-1,TGTGCCAGCAGCTTAGGTCCGGGTGGGAACACTGAAGCTTTCTTT,CASSLGPGGNTEAFF
NA,TRBJ2-1,NA,TRBV29-1,TGCAGCGCCGGCGGGGATATCTCCTACAATGAGCAGTTCTTC,CSAGGDISYNEQFF
NA,TRBJ1-5,few,TRBV5-1,TGCGCCAGCAGCTTAACAGACCCCAGGGATCATAGCAATCAGCCCCAGCATTTT,CASSLTDPRDHSNQPQHF
NA,TRBJ1-5,few,TRBV5-6,TGTGCCAGCAGCCGGGGTTCAACCTCAAGACAGCCCCAGCATTTT,CASSRGSTSRQPQHF
NA,TRBJ1-2,NA,TRBV27,TGTGCCAGCAGTTTATCCAGCAGGGCTCATGGCTACACCTTC,CASSLSSRAHGYTF
NA,TRBJ1-1,few,TRBV27,TGTGCCAGCAGTTCTCTTCTCACTGAAGCTTTCTTT,CASSSLLTEAFF
NA,TRBJ2-7,NA,TRBV10-3,TGTGCCATCAGTACACAGGGCTACGAGCAGTACTTC,CAISTQGYEQYF
NA,TRBJ2-2,NA,TRBV5-4,TGTGCCAGCAGCCCCCCTCCTGGGCCTGTTCCCACCGGGGAGCTGTTTTTT,CASSPPPGPVPTGELFF
TRBD1,TRBJ2-3,NA,TRBV7-2,TGTGCCAGCAAAACTGGACAGGGAGCGCGACAAGATACGCAGTATTTT,CASKTGQGARQDTQYF
TRBD1,TRBJ1-6,NA,TRBV4-3,TGCGCCAGCAGCCAAGACCGAGGGACAGGGAGCTCACCCCTCCACTTT,CASSQDRGTGSSPLHF
NA,TRBJ2-7,NA,TRBV19,TGTGCCAGTAGGCCCCATGACCTGGGGAGCTCCTACGAGCAGTACTTC,CASRPHDLGSSYEQYF
TRBD1,TRBJ1-4,few,TRBV20-1,TGCAGCCTTCAGGGGGGTGGAAAACTGTTTTTT,CSLQGGGKLFF
TRBD1,TRBJ2-7,NA,TRBV4-3,TGCGCCAGCAGCCAAGATATCGGACAGGGGTTAGGCGAGCAGTACTTC,CASSQDIGQGLGEQYF
TRBD2,TRBJ2-4,few,TRBV6-6,TGTGCCAGCAGTTACGGCGGGGGAAAAAACATTCAGTACTTC,CASSYGGGKNIQYF
TRBD2,TRBJ2-3,NA,TRBV11-2,TGTGCCAGCAGCTCGCGGGGGGCCCCCACAGATACGCAGTATTTT,CASSSRGAPTDTQYF
TRBD1,TRBJ1-6,NA,TRBV7-2,TGTGCCAGCAGCTTAGAAGGACAGGGGGTTTATAATTCACCCCTCCACTTT,CASSLEGQGVYNSPLHF
TRBD1,TRBJ1-5,NA,TRBV9,TGTGCCAGCAGCGCAGAGACAGGGGACCATCAGCCCCAGCATTTT,CASSAETGDHQPQHF
NA,TRBJ1-1,NA,TRBV7-2,TGTGCCAGCAGCTTACAGGGGACCACTGAAGCTTTCTTT,CASSLQGTTEAFF
NA,TRBJ1-3,NA,TRBV30,TGTGCCTGGAGTGTTAGACCGGGAGGAGACACCATATATTTT,CAWSVRPGGDTIYF
NA,TRBJ2-2,NA,TRBV2,TGTGCCAGCAGGAAACAGGGTACGGGAAACACCGGGGAGCTGTTTTTT,CASRKQGTGNTGELFF
TRBD1,TRBJ1-1,NA,TRBV7-9,TGTGCCAGCAGTCTTCAGGGGGGCACTGAAGCTTTCTTT,CASSLQGGTEAFF
NA,TRBJ1-4,NA,TRBV18,TGTGCCAGCTCACACCGACGGGGGGAAAAACTGTTTTTT,CASSHRRGEKLFF
TRBD1,TRBJ2-7,NA,TRBV6-1,TGTGCCAGCAGCGCTGGACAGGGTGCAACCTACGAGCAGTACTTC,CASSAGQGATYEQYF
NA,TRBJ1-2,NA,TRBV12-5,TGTGCTAGTGGCCTAGGGAGAGGCTACACCTTC,CASGLGRGYTF